This TCR beta chain was captured by sequencing in a study of shared clonotypes between healthy human individuals. General observations from the study: Sampling covered blood only; tissue repertoires likely differ. Among donors, the sharing of clonotypes was expected to be influenced by sequencing depth.

A remark on this clone: The antigen remains unidentified.

The V end lost 0 bases, the J end lost 14 bases, and 20 bases lay between the germline ends. This CDR3 comprises 15 residues. Germline V gene sequence: CDR1 LNHNV, CDR2 YYDKDF (reference sequence). The authors' processing: Without quality scores, immunoSEQ junctional reads could not be filtered like full-length reads. Some clones are missing from TCRdb's copy, which holds only in-frame ones; the method was immunoSEQ multiplex PCR. V and J calls and clone size are those listed in that table; D and trimming were worked out from the DNA. The table has about 460,000 clones, 60% to 80% seen once. The chain has TRBV15 and TRBJ2-1, with TRBD2 as a possible D gene (5 bases). The sequenced sample was PBMCs. The TCR originated in a woman aged 40 to 50 in good health. Some clones in this sample may be carry-over from other donors' samples. DNA of the CDR3: TGTGCCACCAGCAGAGAAAGGGATTTGGCTAGCTCTAAGTTCTTC. This gives the protein CATSRERDLASSKFF.